The 26 T cell receptor beta chains below come from one sample, sequenced in a study of blood T cell repertoires in COVID-19. Here immunoSEQ multiplex PCR was the method, and the copy in TCRdb shows in-frame clones only, minus some. Found here are a few hundred thousand clones, roughly 90% of them singletons; the top ten hold 2.5% to 3.5%. The sample consisted of peripheral blood. These receptors originate from a woman in her 30s with active or convalescent COVID-19.

V is TRBV7-9 and J is TRBJ2-7; 7 nucleotides align to TRBD1. The germline CDR1 and CDR2 sequences are SEHNR and FQNEAQ (reference sequence). The CDR3 spans 15 residues. V lost 4 bases and J lost 5; bases outside the gene matches: 11. DNA for the CDR3: TGTGCCAGCAGCTCGAAAAGACAGGGTATCAACGAGCAGTACTTC. This gives the protein CASSSKRQGINEQYF.

This sequence joins TRBV7-2 and TRBJ1-6, with a possible D match to TRBD1 (5 bases). There are 16 residues in the CDR3. V was trimmed by 5 bases and J by 9 bases, leaving 20 bases between them. Looked up from germline, CDR1 is SGHTA and CDR2 is FQGNSA. The CDR3 reads CASSLTNQGRGSPLHF. The DNA of the CDR3 is TGTGCCAGCAGCCTTACAAATCAGGGAAGGGGTTCACCCCTCCACTTT.

The chain recombines TRBV7-6 with TRBJ1-5; 9 nucleotides match TRBD1. The CDR3 consists of 17 residues. CDR1 SGHVS and CDR2 FNYEAQ come from the germline V gene. The V segment lost 3 bases and the J segment 5 bases; nucleotides outside the gene matches: 11. CDR3 bases: TGTGCCAGCAGCTTGGAGATTGGAGGGACAGGGTATCAGCCCCAGCATTTT. This sequence encodes CASSLEIGGTGYQPQHF.

The chain carries TRBV4-3 and TRBJ1-2; no firm D call. This CDR3 comprises 12 residues. From germline, CDR1 is LGHNA and CDR2 YSLEER. V lost 1 base to trimming and J lost 4 bases, with 4 bases between them. For the CDR3, the DNA is TGCGCCAGCAGCCAAGCGGGCTATGGCTACACCTTC. It yields the protein CASSQAGYGYTF.

V is TRBV5-6 and J is TRBJ2-3; TRBD2 is a possible D gene (5 bases). V was trimmed by 0 bases and J by 2 bases, leaving 13 bases between them. Germline CDR1 reads SGHDT; CDR2 reads YYEEEE. The CDR3 length is 16 residues. DNA of the CDR3: TGTGCCAGCAGCTTGGCCGGAGGTACCTTCACAGATACGCAGTATTTT. Translated: CASSLAGGTFTDTQYF.

The V and J genes are TRBV5-6 and TRBJ1-1; tentatively, D is TRBD1 (6 bases). The CDR3 sequence is 13 residues long. Looked up from germline, CDR1 is SGHDT and CDR2 is YYEEEE. V shed 4 bases and J shed 3 bases, with 10 bases lying between them. The CDR3 DNA is TGTGCCAGCAGCACAGGGCGGTACACTGAAGCTTTCTTT. Protein: CASSTGRYTEAFF. Full variable domain (missing parts from reference TRBV5-6 and TRBJ1-1): DAGVTQSPTHLIKTRGQQVTLRCSPKSGHDTVSWYQQALGQGPQFIFQYYEEEERQRGNFPDRFSGHQFPNYSSELNVNALLLGDSALYLCASSTGRYTEAFFGQGTRLTVV.

CDR3 coding DNA: TGTGCCAGCAGCTTACAGGGTTACTCCTACGAGCAGTACTTC. Protein sequence: CASSLQGYSYEQYF. The chain links TRBV7-2 to TRBJ2-7, with TRBD1 as a possible D gene (5 bases). In germline, CDR1 is SGHTA, CDR2 FQGNSA. V was shortened by 2 bases and J by 0 bases, with 8 bases between the two germline ends. The CDR3 length is 14 residues.

The V and J genes are TRBV5-1 and TRBJ1-1; D is possibly TRBD1 (5 bases). The CDR3 is made up of 15 amino acids. The germline V gene encodes CDR1 SGHRS and CDR2 YFSETQ. The V end was cut by 4 bases, the J end by 1 base, with 14 bases between. For the CDR3, the DNA is TGCGCCAGCAGCGTGACAGTTCCGGAGAACACTGAAGCTTTCTTT. It encodes CASSVTVPENTEAFF.

The chain is built from TRBV7-2 and TRBJ1-5, with D possibly being TRBD1 (5 bases). CDR1 is SGHTA and CDR2 is FQGNSA in the germline V gene. This CDR3 spans 15 amino acids. V lost 4 bases, J lost 3 bases, and 13 bases lay in between. The CDR3 bases are TGTGCCAGCAGCTCCGGGACTCCGGTCAATCAGCCCCAGCATTTT. It encodes CASSSGTPVNQPQHF.

The genes are TRBV5-4 and TRBJ2-5, with TRBD2 as a possible D gene (5 bases). CDR1 SGHNT and CDR2 YYREEE come from the germline V gene (reference sequence). Trimming left V 7 bases short and J 2 bases short, with 9 bases between. The CDR3 extends over 12 amino acids. The CDR3 sequence: CASRGNQETQYF. The CDR3 DNA reads TGTGCCAGCCGGGGTAATCAAGAGACCCAGTACTTC.

Concerning this clone: The same CDR3 arises from other DNA sequences in this sample as well. The genes are TRBV27 and TRBJ1-5, with D hard to call. The CDR3 is made up of 12 amino acids. Looked up from germline, CDR1 is MNHEY and CDR2 is SMNVEV (reference sequence). Deletions cut 3 bases from V and 3 bases from J, with 3 bases between. The CDR3 sequence is CASSFYNQPQHF. The CDR3 DNA sequence: TGTGCCAGCAGTTTCTACAATCAGCCCCAGCATTTT.

The chain has TRBV6-2 or TRBV6-3 and TRBJ2-5, with a possible D match to TRBD2 (6 bases). This CDR3 region has 16 residues. Germline assignment: CDR1 MNHEY and CDR2 SVGEGT. The V and J ends lost 2 bases and 0 bases respectively, with 13 bases between them. The CDR3 nucleotides are TGTGCCAGCAGTTACCCCCTGTGGGGGGACCAAGAGACCCAGTACTTC. Translation: CASSYPLWGDQETQYF.

The chain couples TRBV14 to TRBJ1-1; D uncertain. CDR1 is SGHDN, CDR2 FVKESK, per germline. V lost 0 bases and J lost 11, with 10 bases in between. The CDR3 spans 12 residues. This chain's CDR3 is CASSQEYRRAFF. The DNA of the CDR3 is TGTGCCAGCAGCCAAGAGTACCGGCGGGCTTTCTTT.

V gene TRBV6-2 or TRBV6-3 combines with J gene TRBJ2-3, with D unclear. Germline CDR1 and CDR2: MNHEY and SVGEGT. CDR3 length: 12 amino acids. V dropped 2 bases and J dropped 9 bases, with 9 bases sitting between them. The CDR3 here is CASSYPPPTQYF. The CDR3 coding sequence is TGTGCCAGCAGTTACCCCCCTCCGACGCAGTATTTT.

The chain recombines TRBV12-5 with TRBJ2-3; 8 bases are a match to TRBD1. Germline CDR1 reads LGHNT; CDR2 reads FRNRAP. V lost 1 base, J lost 2 bases, and 2 bases stayed unmatched. CDR3 length: 15 amino acids. CDR3 DNA: TGTGCTAGTGGTTTGGGGACAGGGCACACAGATACGCAGTATTTT. It is translated as CASGLGTGHTDTQYF.

CDR3 region: CASSPRGLSGNTIYF. CDR3 DNA: TGTGCCAGCAGTCCGAGGGGACTCTCTGGAAACACCATATATTTT. The chain employs TRBV21-1 and TRBJ1-3. TRBV21-1 is noted as a pseudogene. The CDR3 is 15 residues long.

The chain links TRBV5-6 to TRBJ2-7, with 11 positions matching TRBD2. Per germline, CDR1 SGHDT and CDR2 YYEEEE. There are 17 residues in the CDR3. V was pared by 1 base and J by 2 bases, with 8 bases of the junction left unmatched. In DNA form, the CDR3 reads TGTGCCAGCAGCTTGCCAACCATAGCGGGGGGGCCCTACGAGCAGTACTTC. As protein: CASSLPTIAGGPYEQYF.

This rearrangement joins TRBV28 to TRBJ2-7; TRBD1 aligns across 10 bases. CDR1 MDHEN and CDR2 SYDVKM come from the germline V gene. The CDR3 has 16 amino acids. After removal of 3 bases from V and 2 bases from J, the junction contained 7 bases not matched to a gene. Here the CDR3 DNA reads TGTGCCAGCAGTTTCTCTCCGGGACAGGGGCCCTACGAGCAGTACTTC. Translating gives CASSFSPGQGPYEQYF.

The chain couples TRBV19 to TRBJ1-1; D may be TRBD1 (6 bases). Per the germline V gene, CDR1 is LNHDA and CDR2 is SQIVND (reference sequence). The CDR3 spans 14 residues. Trimming removed 6 bases at V and 1 base at J, with 12 bases between. The CDR3 sequence: CASRLGQSNTEAFF. DNA for the CDR3: TGTGCCAGTAGATTAGGACAGTCGAACACTGAAGCTTTCTTT.

The chain has TRBV6-5 and TRBJ2-5; 7 bases match TRBD2. Trimming removed 4 bases from V and 4 bases from J; junction bases left unmatched: 6. Germline V CDR1 and CDR2: MNHEY, SVGAGI. This CDR3 is built from 14 residues. The CDR3 protein is CASSSLLASETQYF. Here the CDR3 DNA reads TGTGCCAGCAGTTCATTACTAGCGTCAGAGACCCAGTACTTC.

The V gene is TRBV6-1, the J gene TRBJ1-1; 7 nucleotides match TRBD1. The junction had 2 bases not matched to a gene; V was cut back by 2 bases and J by 2 bases. CDR1 is MNHNS and CDR2 is SASEGT in the germline V gene. The CDR3 runs 14 residues. CDR3 nucleotides: TGTGCCAGCAGTGAATGGACAGGAAACACTGAAGCTTTCTTT. Translating gives CASSEWTGNTEAFF.

This clone appeared once. J is TRBJ1-1 and V is TRBV4-2; 10 bases fit TRBD1. Germline CDR1 and CDR2: LGHNA and YNFKEQ. The CDR3 runs 18 residues. The J segment lost 0 bases and the V segment lost 4 bases, leaving 11 bases of the junction unmatched. CDR3 nucleotide sequence: TGTGCCAGCAGCCCGAAAGGACAGGGGGTAAGGGTGAACACTGAAGCTTTCTTT. It translates to CASSPKGQGVRVNTEAFF.

This clone was counted once. The chain couples TRBV27 to TRBJ2-6; D is possibly TRBD1 (6 bases). In germline, CDR1 is MNHEY, CDR2 SMNVEV (reference sequence). The CDR3 sequence is 18 residues long. V lost 1 base and J lost 0, with 13 bases in between. As DNA, the CDR3 is TGTGCCAGCAGTTTATGGGGGCCTGAGAGCTCTGGGGCCAACGTCCTGACTTTC. Amino acids: CASSLWGPESSGANVLTF.

The chain uses TRBV7-3 and TRBJ1-2, with 11 bases fitting TRBD1. In germline, CDR1 is SGHTA, CDR2 FQGTGA. V dropped 3 bases and J dropped 7; count of bases not matched to a gene: 4. CDR3 length: 14 residues. The CDR3 nucleotides are TGTGCCAGCAGCTTCTCCGGGACAGGGGGTGGCTACACCTTC. Protein: CASSFSGTGGGYTF.

V gene TRBV9 combines with J gene TRBJ1-2; tentatively, D is TRBD1 (5 bases). Germline CDR1 is SGDLS and CDR2 is YYNGEE. This CDR3 spans 15 amino acids. The V gene lost 2 bases and the J gene lost 0 bases, with 11 bases spanning the gap. CDR3 sequence: CASSVLGHTNYGYTF. CDR3 bases: TGTGCCAGCAGCGTTTTGGGGCACACTAACTATGGCTACACCTTC.

This clone was counted once. The chain joins TRBV3-1 (or the pseudogene TRBV3-2) to TRBJ1-2, with D possibly being TRBD1 (5 bases). Germline V CDR1 and CDR2: LGHDT, YNNKEL (reference sequence). The length of the CDR3 is 13 residues. Deletions cut 2 bases from V and 10 bases from J, with 14 bases between. The CDR3 DNA sequence: TGTGCCAGCAGCCAATCGGGGGAGGGCCACTACACCTTC. Residues: CASSQSGEGHYTF.